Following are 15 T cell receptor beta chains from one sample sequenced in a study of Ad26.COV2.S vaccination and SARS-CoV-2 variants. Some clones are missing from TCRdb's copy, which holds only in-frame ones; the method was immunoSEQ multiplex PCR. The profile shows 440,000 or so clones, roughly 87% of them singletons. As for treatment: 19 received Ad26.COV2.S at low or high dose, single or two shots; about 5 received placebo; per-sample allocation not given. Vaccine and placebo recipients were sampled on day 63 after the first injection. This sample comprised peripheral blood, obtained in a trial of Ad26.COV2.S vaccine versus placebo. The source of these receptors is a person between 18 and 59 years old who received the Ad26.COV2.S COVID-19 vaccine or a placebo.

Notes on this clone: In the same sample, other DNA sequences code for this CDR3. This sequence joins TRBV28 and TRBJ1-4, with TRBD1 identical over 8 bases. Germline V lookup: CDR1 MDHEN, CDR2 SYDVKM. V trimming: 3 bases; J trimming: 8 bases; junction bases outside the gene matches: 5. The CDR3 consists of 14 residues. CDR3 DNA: TGTGCCAGCAGTTTGCAGGGGGCTGGCGAAAAACTGTTTTTT. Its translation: CASSLQGAGEKLFF. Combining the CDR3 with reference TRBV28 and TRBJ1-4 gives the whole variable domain DVKVTQSSRYLVKRTGEKVFLECVQDMDHENMFWYRQDPGLGLRLIYFSYDVKMKEKGDIPEGYSVSREKKERFSLILESASTNQTSMYLCASSLQGAGEKLFFGSGTQLSVL.

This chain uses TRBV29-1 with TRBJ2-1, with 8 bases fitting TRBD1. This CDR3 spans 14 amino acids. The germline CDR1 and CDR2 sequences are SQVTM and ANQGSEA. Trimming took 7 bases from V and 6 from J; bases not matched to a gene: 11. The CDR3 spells CSGRAGGRGNEQFF. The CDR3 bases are TGCAGCGGGCGAGCAGGGGGCAGGGGCAATGAGCAGTTCTTC.

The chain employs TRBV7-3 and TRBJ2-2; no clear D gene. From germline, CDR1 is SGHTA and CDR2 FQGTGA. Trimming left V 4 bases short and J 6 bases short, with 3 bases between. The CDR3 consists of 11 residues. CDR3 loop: CASSWAGELFF. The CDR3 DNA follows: TGTGCCAGCAGCTGGGCCGGGGAGCTGTTTTTT. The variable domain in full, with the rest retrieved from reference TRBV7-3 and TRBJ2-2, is GAGVSQTPSNKVTEKGKYVELRCDPISGHTALYWYRQSLGQGPEFLIYFQGTGAADDSGLPNDRFFAVRPEGSVSTLKIQRTERGDSAVYLCASSWAGELFFGEGSRLTVL.

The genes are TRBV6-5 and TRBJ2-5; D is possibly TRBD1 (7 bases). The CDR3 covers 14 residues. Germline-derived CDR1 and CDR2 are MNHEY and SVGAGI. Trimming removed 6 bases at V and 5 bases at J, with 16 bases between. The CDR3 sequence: CASRISQGRETQYF. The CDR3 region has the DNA TGTGCCAGCAGGATATCACAGGGGAGGGAGACCCAGTACTTC.

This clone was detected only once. The CDR3 coding sequence is TGTGCCAGTAGTAACCCAGGGGTTTCGGGCTACACCTTC. Amino acid sequence: CASSNPGVSGYTF. V and J are TRBV19 and TRBJ1-2, with D maybe TRBD1 (6 bases). Germline V gene sequence: CDR1 LNHDA, CDR2 SQIVND (reference sequence). The CDR3 length is 13 residues. V was cut by 4 bases and J by 8 bases, with 14 bases left in between.

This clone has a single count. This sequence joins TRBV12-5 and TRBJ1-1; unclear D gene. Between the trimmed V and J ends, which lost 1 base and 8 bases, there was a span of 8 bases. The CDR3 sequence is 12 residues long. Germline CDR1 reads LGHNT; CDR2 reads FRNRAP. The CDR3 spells CASGLGQREAFF. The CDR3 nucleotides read TGTGCTAGTGGTTTGGGCCAGAGGGAAGCTTTCTTT.

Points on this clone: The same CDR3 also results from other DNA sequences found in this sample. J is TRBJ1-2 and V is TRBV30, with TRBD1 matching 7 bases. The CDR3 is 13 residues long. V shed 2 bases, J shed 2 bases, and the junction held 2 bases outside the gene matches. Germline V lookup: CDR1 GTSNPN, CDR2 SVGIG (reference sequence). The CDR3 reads CAWSPGGNYGYTF. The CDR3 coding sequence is TGTGCCTGGAGTCCAGGGGGGAACTATGGCTACACCTTC.

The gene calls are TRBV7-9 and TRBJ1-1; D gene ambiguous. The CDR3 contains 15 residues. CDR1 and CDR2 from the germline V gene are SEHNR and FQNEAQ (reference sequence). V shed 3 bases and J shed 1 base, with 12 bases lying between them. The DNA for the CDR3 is TGTGCCAGCAGCTTCTCCTCCGTTGCGAACACTGAAGCTTTCTTT. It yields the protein CASSFSSVANTEAFF.

The DNA for the CDR3 is TGTGCCAGCACCTCGGTAGATACGCAGTATTTT. Translated: CASTSVDTQYF. The chain couples TRBV5-8 to TRBJ2-3, with D hard to call. The CDR3 covers 11 residues. The V end lost 6 bases, the J end lost 5 bases, and 7 bases lay between the germline ends. From germline, CDR1 is SGHTS and CDR2 YDEGEE.

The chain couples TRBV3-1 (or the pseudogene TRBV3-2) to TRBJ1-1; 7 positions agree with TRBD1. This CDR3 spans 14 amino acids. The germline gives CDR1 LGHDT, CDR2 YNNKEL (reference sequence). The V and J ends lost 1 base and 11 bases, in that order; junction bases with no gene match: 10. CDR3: CASSQATGISSAFF. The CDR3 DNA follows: TGTGCCAGCAGCCAAGCGACAGGGATCTCATCTGCTTTCTTT.

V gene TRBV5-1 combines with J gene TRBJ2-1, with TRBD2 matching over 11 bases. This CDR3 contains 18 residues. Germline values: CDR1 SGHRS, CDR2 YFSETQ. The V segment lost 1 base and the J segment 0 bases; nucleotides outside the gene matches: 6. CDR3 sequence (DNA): TGCGCCAGCAGCTTGTTAGCGGGAGGGCCGGGCTCCTACAATGAGCAGTTCTTC. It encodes CASSLLAGGPGSYNEQFF.

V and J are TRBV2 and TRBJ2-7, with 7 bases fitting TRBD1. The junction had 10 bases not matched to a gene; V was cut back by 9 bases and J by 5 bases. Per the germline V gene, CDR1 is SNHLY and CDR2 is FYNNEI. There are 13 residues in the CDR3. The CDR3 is CASTEGGAHEQYF. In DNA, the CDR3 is TGTGCCAGTACCGAAGGGGGCGCCCACGAGCAGTACTTC.

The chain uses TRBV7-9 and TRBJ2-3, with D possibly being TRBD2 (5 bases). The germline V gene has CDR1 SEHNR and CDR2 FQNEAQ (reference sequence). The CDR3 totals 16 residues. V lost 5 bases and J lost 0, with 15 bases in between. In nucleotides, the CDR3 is TGTGCCAGCAGCCCAGCGGCCCCTGGGAGCACAGATACGCAGTATTTT. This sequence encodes CASSPAAPGSTDTQYF.

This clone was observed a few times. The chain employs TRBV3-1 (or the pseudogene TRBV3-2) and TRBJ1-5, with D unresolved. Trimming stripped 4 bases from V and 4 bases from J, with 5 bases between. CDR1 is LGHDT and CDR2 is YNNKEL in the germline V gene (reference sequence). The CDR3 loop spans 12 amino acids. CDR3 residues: CASSRQNQPQHF. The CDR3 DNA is TGTGCCAGCAGCCGTCAGAATCAGCCCCAGCATTTT.

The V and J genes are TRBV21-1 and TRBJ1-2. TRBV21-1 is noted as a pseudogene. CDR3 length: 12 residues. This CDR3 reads CASSEDLVGYTF. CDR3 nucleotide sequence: TGTGCCAGCAGCGAGGACTTGGTGGGCTACACCTTC.